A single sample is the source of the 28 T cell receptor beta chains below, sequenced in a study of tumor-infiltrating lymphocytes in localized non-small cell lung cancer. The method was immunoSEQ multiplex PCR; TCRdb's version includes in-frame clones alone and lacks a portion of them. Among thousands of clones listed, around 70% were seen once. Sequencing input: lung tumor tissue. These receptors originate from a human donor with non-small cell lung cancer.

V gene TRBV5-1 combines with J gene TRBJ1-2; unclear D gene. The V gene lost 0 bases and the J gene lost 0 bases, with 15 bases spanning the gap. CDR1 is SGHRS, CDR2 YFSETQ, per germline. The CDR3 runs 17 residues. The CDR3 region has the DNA TGCGCCAGCAGCTTGGGAGGACTCCCGTCAGCTAACTATGGCTACACCTTC. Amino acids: CASSLGGLPSANYGYTF.

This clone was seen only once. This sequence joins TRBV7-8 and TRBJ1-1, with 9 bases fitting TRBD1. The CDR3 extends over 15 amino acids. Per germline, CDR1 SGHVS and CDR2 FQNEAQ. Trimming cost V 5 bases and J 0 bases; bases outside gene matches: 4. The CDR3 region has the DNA TGTGCCAGCAGCCCTGGGACAGGGATGAACACTGAAGCTTTCTTT. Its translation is CASSPGTGMNTEAFF.

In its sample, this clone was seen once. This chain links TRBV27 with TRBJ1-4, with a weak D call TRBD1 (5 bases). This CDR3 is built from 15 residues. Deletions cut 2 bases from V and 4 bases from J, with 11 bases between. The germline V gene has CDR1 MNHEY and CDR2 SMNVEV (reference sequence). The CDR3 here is CASSLGGIGNEKLFF. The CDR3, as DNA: TGTGCCAGCAGTTTAGGGGGAATCGGTAATGAAAAACTGTTTTTT.

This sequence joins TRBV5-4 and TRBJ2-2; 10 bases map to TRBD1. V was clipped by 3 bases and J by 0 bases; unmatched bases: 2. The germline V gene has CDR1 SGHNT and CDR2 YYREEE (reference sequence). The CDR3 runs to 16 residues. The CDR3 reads CASSWDRGANTGELFF. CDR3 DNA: TGTGCCAGCAGCTGGGACAGGGGAGCGAACACCGGGGAGCTGTTTTTT.

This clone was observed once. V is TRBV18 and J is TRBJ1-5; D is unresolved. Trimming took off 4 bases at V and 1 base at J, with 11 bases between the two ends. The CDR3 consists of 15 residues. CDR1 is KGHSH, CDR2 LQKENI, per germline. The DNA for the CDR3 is TGTGCCAGCTCACAGGGTACAGAGAGCAATCAGCCCCAGCATTTT. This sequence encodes CASSQGTESNQPQHF.

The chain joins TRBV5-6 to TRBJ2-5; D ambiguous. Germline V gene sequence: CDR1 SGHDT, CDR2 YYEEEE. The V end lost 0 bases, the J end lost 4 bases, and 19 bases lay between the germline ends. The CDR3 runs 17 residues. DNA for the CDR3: TGTGCCAGCAGCTTGGGGCGTTCAGGACCCGGGCTAGAGACCCAGTACTTC. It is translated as CASSLGRSGPGLETQYF.

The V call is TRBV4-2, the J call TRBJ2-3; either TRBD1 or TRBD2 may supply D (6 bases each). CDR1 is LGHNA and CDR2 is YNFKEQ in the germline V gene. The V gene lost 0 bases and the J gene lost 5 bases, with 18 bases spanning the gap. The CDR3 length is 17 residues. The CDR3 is CASSQDVVGGQIDTQYF. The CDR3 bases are TGTGCCAGCAGCCAAGATGTAGTCGGGGGCCAGATAGATACGCAGTATTTT.

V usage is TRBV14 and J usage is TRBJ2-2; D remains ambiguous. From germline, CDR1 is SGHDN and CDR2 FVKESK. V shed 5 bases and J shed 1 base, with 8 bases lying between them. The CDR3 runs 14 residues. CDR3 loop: CASSDGWNTGELFF. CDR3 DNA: TGTGCCAGCAGCGATGGTTGGAACACCGGGGAGCTGTTTTTT.

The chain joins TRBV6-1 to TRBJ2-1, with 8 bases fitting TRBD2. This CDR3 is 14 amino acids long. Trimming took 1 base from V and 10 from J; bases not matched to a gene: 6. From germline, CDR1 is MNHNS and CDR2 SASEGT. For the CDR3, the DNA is TGTGCCAGCAGTGAAGTGGGCGGCGGGGGGGAGCAGTTCTTC. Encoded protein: CASSEVGGGGEQFF.

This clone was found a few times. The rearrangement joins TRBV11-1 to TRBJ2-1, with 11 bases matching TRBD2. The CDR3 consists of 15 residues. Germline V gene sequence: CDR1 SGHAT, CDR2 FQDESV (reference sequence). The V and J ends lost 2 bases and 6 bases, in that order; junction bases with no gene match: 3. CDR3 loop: CASSLRLAGSNEQFF. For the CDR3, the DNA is TGTGCCAGCAGCTTAAGACTAGCGGGGAGCAATGAGCAGTTCTTC.

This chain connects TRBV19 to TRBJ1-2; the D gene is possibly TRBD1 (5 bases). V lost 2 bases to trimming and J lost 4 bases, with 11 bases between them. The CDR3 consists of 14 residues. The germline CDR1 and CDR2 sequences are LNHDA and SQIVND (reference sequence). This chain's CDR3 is CASSIKAGTYGYTF. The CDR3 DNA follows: TGTGCCAGTAGTATAAAGGCAGGGACCTATGGCTACACCTTC.

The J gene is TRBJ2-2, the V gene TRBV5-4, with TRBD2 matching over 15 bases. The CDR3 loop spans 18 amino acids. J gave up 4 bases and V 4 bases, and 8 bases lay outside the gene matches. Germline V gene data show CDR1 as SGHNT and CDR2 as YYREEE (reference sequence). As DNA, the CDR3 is TGTGCCAGCAGCGTTGGACTAGCGGGGGGGCCCAGCACCGGGGAGCTGTTTTTT. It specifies CASSVGLAGGPSTGELFF.

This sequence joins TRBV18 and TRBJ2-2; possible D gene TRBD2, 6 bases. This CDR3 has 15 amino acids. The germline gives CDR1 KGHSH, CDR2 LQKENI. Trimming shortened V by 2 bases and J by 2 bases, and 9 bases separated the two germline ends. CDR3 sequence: CASSPSGTNTGELFF. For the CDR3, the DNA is TGTGCCAGCTCACCATCCGGGACTAACACCGGGGAGCTGTTTTTT.

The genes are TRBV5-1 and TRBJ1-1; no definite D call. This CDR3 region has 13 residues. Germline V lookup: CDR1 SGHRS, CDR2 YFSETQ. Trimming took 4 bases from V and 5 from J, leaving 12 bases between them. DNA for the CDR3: TGCGCCAGCAGCCGGCAGGCCGGAACTGAAGCTTTCTTT. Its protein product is CASSRQAGTEAFF.

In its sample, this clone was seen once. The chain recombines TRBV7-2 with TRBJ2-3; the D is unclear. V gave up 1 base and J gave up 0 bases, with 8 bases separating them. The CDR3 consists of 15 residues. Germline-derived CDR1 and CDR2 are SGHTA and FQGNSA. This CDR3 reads CASSLDYSSTDTQYF. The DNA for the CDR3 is TGTGCCAGCAGCTTAGATTACAGTAGCACAGATACGCAGTATTTT.

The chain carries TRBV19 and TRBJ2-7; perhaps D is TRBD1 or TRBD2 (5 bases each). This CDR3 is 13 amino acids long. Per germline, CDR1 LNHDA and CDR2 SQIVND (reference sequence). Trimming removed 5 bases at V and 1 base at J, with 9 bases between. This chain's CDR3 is CASSRDPSYEQYF. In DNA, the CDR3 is TGTGCCAGTAGTCGGGACCCTTCCTACGAGCAGTACTTC.

The CDR3 reads CASSYSTPNTGELFF. The CDR3 DNA reads as TGTGCCAGCAGTTATTCTACACCGAACACCGGGGAGCTGTTTTTT. The chain employs TRBV6-5 and TRBJ2-2; D ambiguous. The CDR3 runs 15 residues. V lost 3 bases to trimming and J lost 0 bases, with 8 bases between them. The germline gives CDR1 MNHEY, CDR2 SVGAGI.

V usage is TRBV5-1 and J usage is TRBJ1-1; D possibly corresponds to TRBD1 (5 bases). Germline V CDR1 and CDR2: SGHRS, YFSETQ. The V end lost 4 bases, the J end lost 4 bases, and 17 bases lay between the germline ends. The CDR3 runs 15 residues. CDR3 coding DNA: TGCGCCAGCAGCCCTGGCGGCAGGGCCGGCACTGAAGCTTTCTTT. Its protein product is CASSPGGRAGTEAFF.

The CDR3 spells CASSLGGGSQPQHF. The CDR3 nucleotides are TGTGCCAGCAGTTTAGGCGGGGGCAGTCAGCCCCAGCATTTT. The chain links TRBV28 to TRBJ1-5; weak D call: TRBD1 (6 bases). The germline CDR1 and CDR2 sequences are MDHEN and SYDVKM. Trimming pared 2 bases from V and 6 bases from J, leaving 11 bases between. The CDR3 totals 14 residues. Full variable domain (remainder filled in from reference TRBV28 and TRBJ1-5): DVKVTQSSRYLVKRTGEKVFLECVQDMDHENMFWYRQDPGLGLRLIYFSYDVKMKEKGDIPEGYSVSREKKERFSLILESASTNQTSMYLCASSLGGGSQPQHFGDGTRLSIL.

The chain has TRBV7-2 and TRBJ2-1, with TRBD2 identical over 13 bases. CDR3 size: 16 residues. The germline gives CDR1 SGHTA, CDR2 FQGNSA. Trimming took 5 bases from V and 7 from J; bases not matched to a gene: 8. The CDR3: CASSRGTSGGVNEQFF. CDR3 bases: TGTGCCAGCAGCCGAGGCACTAGCGGGGGGGTAAATGAGCAGTTCTTC.

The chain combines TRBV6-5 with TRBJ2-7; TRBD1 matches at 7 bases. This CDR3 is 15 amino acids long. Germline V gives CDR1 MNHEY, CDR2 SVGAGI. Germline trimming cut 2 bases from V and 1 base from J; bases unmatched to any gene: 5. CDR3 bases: TGTGCCAGCAGTTACGACAGGGCCCATTCCTACGAGCAGTACTTC. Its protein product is CASSYDRAHSYEQYF.

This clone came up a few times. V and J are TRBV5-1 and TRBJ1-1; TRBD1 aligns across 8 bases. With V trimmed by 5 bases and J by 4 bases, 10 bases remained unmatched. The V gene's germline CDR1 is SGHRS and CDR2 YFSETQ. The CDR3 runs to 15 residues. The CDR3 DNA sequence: TGCGCCAGCAGGGTTGGATGGACAGGGAGCACTGAAGCTTTCTTT. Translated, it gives CASRVGWTGSTEAFF.

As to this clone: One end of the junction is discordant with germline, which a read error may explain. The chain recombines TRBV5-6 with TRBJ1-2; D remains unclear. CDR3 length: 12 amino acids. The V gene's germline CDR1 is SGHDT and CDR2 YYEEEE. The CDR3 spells CASSLGLRGYTF. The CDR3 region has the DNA TGTGCCAGCAGTTTGGGCTTGAGGGGCTACACCTTC.

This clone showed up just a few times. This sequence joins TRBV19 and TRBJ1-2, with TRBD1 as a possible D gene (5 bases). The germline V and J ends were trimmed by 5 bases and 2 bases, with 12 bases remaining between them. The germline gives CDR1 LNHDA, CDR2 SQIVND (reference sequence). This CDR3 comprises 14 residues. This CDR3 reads CASSSGRINYGYTF. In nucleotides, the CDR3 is TGTGCCAGTAGTTCGGGACGGATAAACTATGGCTACACCTTC.

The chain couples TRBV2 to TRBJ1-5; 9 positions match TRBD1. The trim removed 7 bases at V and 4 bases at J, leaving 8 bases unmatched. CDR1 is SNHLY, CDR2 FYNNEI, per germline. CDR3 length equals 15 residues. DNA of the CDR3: TGTGCCAGCAACGGACAGGGGACGCGAAATCAGCCCCAGCATTTT. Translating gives CASNGQGTRNQPQHF. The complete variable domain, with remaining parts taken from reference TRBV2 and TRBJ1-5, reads EPEVTQTPSHQVTQMGQEVILRCVPISNHLYFYWYRQILGQKVEFLVSFYNNEISEKSEIFDDQFSVERPDGSNFTLKIRSTKLEDSAMYFCASNGQGTRNQPQHFGDGTRLSIL.

The CDR3 region is CASSRTSGGSYEQYF. Here the CDR3 DNA reads TGTGCCAGCAGTCGGACTAGCGGGGGGTCCTACGAGCAGTACTTC. J is TRBJ2-7 and V is TRBV5-4; 14 bases agree with TRBD2. The junction had 2 bases not matched to a gene; V was cut back by 5 bases and J by 1 base. This CDR3 region has 15 residues. The germline V gene encodes CDR1 SGHNT and CDR2 YYREEE (reference sequence).

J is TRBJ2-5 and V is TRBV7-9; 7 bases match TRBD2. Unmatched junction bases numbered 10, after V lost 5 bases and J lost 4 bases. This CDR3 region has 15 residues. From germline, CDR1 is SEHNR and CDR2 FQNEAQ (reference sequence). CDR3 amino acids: CASSASGTTLETQYF. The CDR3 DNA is TGTGCCAGCAGCGCCTCCGGGACTACCCTAGAGACCCAGTACTTC. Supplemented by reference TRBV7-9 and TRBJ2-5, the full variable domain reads DTGVSQNPRHKITKRGQNVTFRCDPISEHNRLYWYRQTLGQGPEFLTYFQNEAQLEKSRLLSDRFSAERPKGSFSTLEIQRTEQGDSAMYLCASSASGTTLETQYFGPGTRLLVL.

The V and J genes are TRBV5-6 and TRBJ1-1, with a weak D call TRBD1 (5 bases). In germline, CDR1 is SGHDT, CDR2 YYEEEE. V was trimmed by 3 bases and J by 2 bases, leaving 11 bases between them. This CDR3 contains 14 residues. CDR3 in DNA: TGTGCCAGCAGCTCATGGGGGGTAAACACTGAAGCTTTCTTT. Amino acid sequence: CASSSWGVNTEAFF.